This TCR beta chain derives from a study of lymphopenia after photon versus proton radiotherapy. Sequencing was performed with immunoSEQ multiplex PCR; in TCRdb, only in-frame clones are kept and a portion is missing. The sample carries about 49,000 clones, around four fifths recorded once. Germline V CDR1 and CDR2: MNHEY, SMNVEV (reference sequence). This CDR3 contains 15 residues. V lost 0 bases and J lost 7, with 15 bases in between. This sequence was found in a man aged 45 to 65 with gastric cancer. The chain couples TRBV27 to TRBJ2-5; D may be TRBD1 (6 bases). The sequenced sample was peripheral blood, obtained from a patient treated with photon-based radiotherapy. DNA for the CDR3: TGTGCCAGCAGTTTATCCGCAGGGAGAGGGGGGACCCAGTACTTC. Amino acid sequence: CASSLSAGRGGTQYF.